The present T cell receptor (beta chain) was sequenced within a study of cytomegalovirus exposure and HLA in healthy donors (dated by TCRdb to the late 2010s). Study-level background: In an earlier analysis of about 560 of the donors, 276 Gb of sequence data and 100 million or so unique TCR beta sequences from about 180 million T cells were reported. The aim of the study was to test whether cataloging public T cell receptors could identify signatures of past pathogen exposure. In an earlier analysis of 500 to 650 of the donors, high-throughput TCR beta sequencing was used to judge whether each TCR beta V gene segment behaved as functional or pseudogenic. In a later genetic analysis, genome-wide SNP genotypes for about 65% of the roughly 700 donors were used, and that subset was treated as a discovery cohort. Class I and class II HLA loci were covered by the typing at four-digit resolution. Besides the first cohort of 666 subjects, a separate validation cohort made up of 120 different subjects was used. To study patterns of TCR occurrence, a later analysis re-analyzed previously published TCR beta repertoires from 500 to 850 donors and added high-resolution HLA genotyping. About five DR-DQ haplotypes were treated as single units for association and clustering because of strong linkage in the cohort. An early release that covered roughly 600 HLA-typed donors contained about 300 gigabases of sequencing data and about 93 million unique TCR sequences. Donor age, sex, ethnicity and CMV serostatus were collected together with the repertoire data. Among some 400 genotyped donors of the cohort, an average of around 240,000 unique TCR beta nucleotide sequences was sequenced per donor, of which roughly 18% were non-productive. All discovery cohort repertoires had been generated using a single sequencing platform. Rather than using new phenotypic data, the later analysis identified candidate immune exposures from TCR beta sequences and from how often those sequences occurred across donors. To predict cytomegalovirus infection status, the study brought together high-throughput TCR immunosequencing, statistical association of individual TCRs with disease status, and machine learning. The number of typed donors differed by locus: 629-630 for A, B, C, DRB1 and DQB1; 500 to 550 for DQA1; roughly 600 for DPA1; and around 470 for DPB1. Of the roughly 400 genotyped donors, approximately 83% fell in the genetic ancestry cluster associated with self-reported Caucasian donors. Using immunosequencing, the study profiled T cell repertoires from 550 to 750 subjects and related those repertoires to cytomegalovirus serostatus.

General conclusions and limits of the study: In both the original and validation cohorts, the classifier was reported to diagnose cytomegalovirus status with high specificity and sensitivity. An association between a missense DCLRE1C variant and V-gene and J-gene trimming of TCR beta chains was found in a later genetic analysis and replicated in an independent cohort. According to a later analysis, most CMV-associated TCR beta chains appeared to be HLA-restricted, and the HLA associations seemed to be driven largely by CMV exposure. Because counts were too low, roughly 16 rarely observed V segments, including chromosome 9 orphons, were excluded from the earlier analysis of 587 of the donors. A later analysis reported that several top co-occurrence clusters appeared linked to parvovirus B19, influenza, CMV and Epstein-Barr virus. In vitro tests confirmed that three of the cytomegalovirus-associated TCR beta chains recognize cytomegalovirus antigens. Most TCR sequences were observed very rarely across donors, whereas some public TCRs were present in many individuals. Specific HLA alleles were associated with over 15,000 TCR beta sequences at a false discovery rate of 0.05 in a later analysis. For the cohort, immune exposure information was limited to CMV serostatus. The sequencing pipeline was judged likely to have produced a cluster of highly shared sequence variants as a technical artifact. Roughly uniform sequencing depth across donors was assumed in presence/absence analyses, although this assumption may not hold. According to the authors, the approach could potentially be generalized to other disease states and immunological phenotypes. Linkage disequilibrium might explain the correlated functional status among segregating V segments, but an unknown experimental factor could not be ruled out. In a later genetic analysis, fewer N-insertions in productive TCRs were reported among donors in an Asian-associated ancestry cluster than the 666-donor mean. In this cohort, only TCR beta chains were sequenced, and detectable features were limited by the absence of alpha or paired-chain data. Because some donors lacked HLA typing at each locus, the association tests relied only on the typed subset. An earlier analysis of approximately 590 of the donors showed that most TCR beta V segments appeared in productive rearrangements either about 87% or about 30% of the time, which broadly matched IMGT annotations. In the study, 150 to 200 TCR beta chains were listed as associated with cytomegalovirus. In a later analysis, HLA-associated TCR beta chains showed more clonal expansion and lower generation probabilities than non-associated chains that were equally common. Strong co-occurrence of HLA alleles, especially DR and DQ, made assigning TCR associations to individual alleles difficult. According to a later analysis, TCR association rates differed among HLA loci, with DRB1 alleles showing the most associated TCRs and HLA-C alleles showing the fewest. A further reported finding was that TCR beta sequences accurately predicted the HLA-A and HLA-B alleles for most subjects in the first cohort.

In total, over 600 healthy bone marrow donors made up the cohort. All cohort members were sampled while nominally healthy, although unrecorded immune exposures were likely present. The donor was CMV seropositive and was included in the group of 250 to 350 seropositive cohort members. A peripheral blood sample was collected from each donor, and TCR beta sequencing was performed on peripheral blood mononuclear cells. Genomic DNA extraction from the blood cell samples was performed with the Qiagen DNeasy Blood Extraction Kit. The library was built by means of the immunoSEQ multiplex PCR assay. The multiplex PCR relied on a mix of 60 forward primers for TCR Vbeta segments and 13 reverse primers for TCR Jbeta segments. A multiplex PCR assay on genomic DNA amplified the CDR3 region of rearranged TCR beta genes. The Illumina HiSeq System was used to sequence the amplified TCR beta libraries as 87-base-pair reads. In the authors' own workflow: In a later analysis, around 80 million unique TCR beta chains were counted across the 650 to 750 repertoires, and about 9.9 million of these chains were shared by at least two donors. Raw reads were error-corrected and collapsed into unique sequences with a nearest-neighbor algorithm that merged closely related sequences to remove PCR and sequencing errors. Alignment of CDR3 sequences to IMGT reference sequences was used to assign V, D and J gene segments. For a sequence to be retained, a match of at least six nucleotides was required to both a V gene segment and a J gene segment. A rearrangement was called productive if the CDR3 had no stop codons and remained in frame with V and J, and every other rearrangement was called non-productive. CDR3 was defined by IMGT convention, running from the second conserved V-encoded cysteine to the conserved J-encoded phenylalanine. The earlier analysis of about 590 of the donors excluded sequences that lacked an unambiguous match to a single V gene segment. In an earlier analysis of approximately 550 of the donors, V segments were called functional above 56.7% productive rearrangements and were called segregating when the between-donor standard deviation exceeded 5%. To diagnose cytomegalovirus status from the catalog of TCR beta chain sequences, a statistical classification framework was built. V and J gene assignment, in a later analysis, came from comparing TCR nucleotide sequences with IMGT/GENE-DB human TR gene sequences. Using the TCRdist pipeline, a later analysis assigned CDR3 sequences along with most-parsimonious VDJ recombination scenarios. In a later analysis, every TCR beta chain was defined by the combination of its CDR3 amino acid sequence and its V-gene family, and reads without a unique V-gene family were dropped. In a later analysis, around 650 highly shared, low-generation-probability nucleotide sequences were removed to address suspected cross-contamination and a sequencing artifact. For each public chain, a later analysis derived a clonal expansion index from normalized ranks of inferred template counts within each repertoire. In a later analysis, generation probabilities were computed using a VDJ recombination model fitted to out-of-frame rearrangements, and the results were checked against IGoR. In a later analysis, TCR-TCR, TCR-HLA and TCR-CMV co-occurrence was scored with hypergeometric tests, and a repertoire-size bias correction was applied to TCR pairs. A later analysis estimated false discovery rates by permuting HLA or CMV assignments 20 times. In a later analysis, co-occurring TCRs were grouped with DBSCAN, and TCRdist sequence similarity was added when clustering was performed within HLA-allele-positive subsets. Repertoires with fewer than 30,000 or more than 120,000 public chains, plus five repertoires with anomalous nucleotide sharing, were excluded from co-occurrence clustering. What TCRdb holds here is the immuneACCESS table cut down to in-frame rearrangements. Part of the clones is not present; checked against another copy, under half of the missing clones reflect an unresolved V gene, and the others are unexplained. V and J calls and clone size are copied from that table; D and trimming were computed from the DNA. The table for this sample lists under 200,000 clones; 75% to 85% of them were counted only once. Jointly, the top ten make up 7.4% of the sample.

About this clone itself: Its specific antigen is unknown. No base quality values were provided; no much bigger clone lies one nucleotide off.

The sample consisted of PBMCs. This sequence originates from a male donor in good health and CMV-seropositive.

The DNA sequence reads TGTGCCAGCAGCGTCCGGGACTTCTACGAGCAGTACTTC. Translated, this gives CASSVRDFYEQYF. The chain is made from TRBV9 and TRBJ2-7, with a weak D call of TRBD2 (6 bases match). The CDR3 runs 13 amino acids, cysteine and phenylalanine included. The DNA shown is the 39-base CDR3, in frame from base 1. In the germline V gene, CDR1 corresponds to SGDLS and CDR2 to YYNGEE. The V end loses 2 bases and the J end loses 3 bases, and a stretch of 9 bases separates them. The reference TRBV9 and TRBJ2-7 proteins fill in what lies around the CDR3, so the full variable domain reads DSGVTQTPKHLITATGQRVTLRCSPRSGDLSVYWYQQSLDQGLQFLIQYYNGEERAKGNILERFSAQQFPDLHSELNLSSLELGDSALYFCASSVRDFYEQYFGPGTRLTVT.